This entry describes one T cell receptor beta chain. Generated by immunoSEQ multiplex PCR, the TCRdb table keeps only in-frame clones and is missing some. Here the sample spans fewer than 85,000 clones, about 88% being singletons. Specified time point: peripheral blood 6 weeks after treatment start. All patients handed over anywhere from 1 to 8 samples, pretreatment and on-treatment. These data originate in a study of PD-L1 blockade in urothelial cancer. Across the whole study: Blood analyses occurred 3 weeks (second dose) and 6 weeks post treatment start. Per blood sample, T cells had a median of 141,255.

Germline-derived CDR1 and CDR2 are SGHRS and YFSETQ. J lost 2 bases, V lost 3 bases, and 5 bases had no gene match. There are 15 residues in the CDR3. The sample was PBMCs, taken around atezolizumab (anti-PD-L1) treatment. The chain joins TRBV5-1 to TRBJ2-5, with 9 bases matching TRBD1. The source of this sequence is a man aged 60 to 75 with urothelial cancer. As DNA, the CDR3 is TGCGCCAGCAGCTATGGACAGGGGCGGCAAGAGACCCAGTACTTC. Translation gives CASSYGQGRQETQYF.